Listed here are 8 T cell receptor beta chains from one sample, sequenced in a study of T cell repertoires in cytomegalovirus infection. Via MiXCR, TCRdb re-called the reads, giving one row per CDR3 protein. The table includes fewer than 550,000 distinct CDR3 sequences, around 27% detected once. The sample consisted of PBMCs. The receptors here all came from a human donor in good health (CMV status not recorded). Some clones in this sample may be carry-over from other donors' samples.

This chain uses TRBV4-1 with TRBJ1-5; D is undetermined. V was clipped by 0 bases and J by 8 bases, with 8 bases between them. CDR1 and CDR2 from the germline V gene are MGHRA and YSYEKL. This CDR3 region has 13 residues. The CDR3 is CASSQDPSEPQHF. For the CDR3, the DNA is TGCGCCAGCAGCCAAGATCCCTCCGAGCCCCAGCATTTT.

V is TRBV7-2 and J is TRBJ2-1; the D gene is possibly TRBD2 (6 bases). This CDR3 is built from 16 residues. V was trimmed by 1 base and J by 4 bases, leaving 14 bases between them. Germline-derived CDR1 and CDR2 are SGHTA and FQGNSA. The CDR3 nucleotides are TGTGCCAGCAGCTTAGAAGTGGCGGGATATTACAATGAGCAGTTCTTC. Protein product: CASSLEVAGYYNEQFF.

This clonotype was counted only a few times. The rearrangement joins TRBV6-5 to TRBJ1-1; the D is unclear. Germline CDR1 and CDR2: MNHEY and SVGAGI. CDR3 length equals 15 residues. Trimming cost V 6 bases and J 4 bases, with 18 bases left between them. The chain's CDR3 is CASSHRTVGGTEAFF. Written as DNA, the CDR3 is TGTGCCAGCAGCCACCGGACGGTGGGAGGCACTGAAGCTTTCTTT.

In this sample, this clonotype turned up a few times. The chain couples TRBV20-1 to TRBJ1-5; D remains unclear. Germline V gives CDR1 DFQATT, CDR2 SNEGSKA (reference sequence). V lost 0 bases to trimming and J lost 3 bases, with 18 bases between them. This CDR3 is built from 17 residues. The CDR3, as DNA: TGCAGTGCTAGAGATTTGAAAGGCAACAACCTCAATCAGCCCCAGCATTTT. As protein: CSARDLKGNNLNQPQHF.

This clonotype was picked up a small number of times. This chain connects TRBV5-1 to TRBJ2-1, with TRBD1 matching over 11 bases. This CDR3 is 21 amino acids long. Germline lookup yields CDR1 SGHRS and CDR2 YFSETQ. The V gene end was trimmed by 5 bases and the J gene end by 2 bases; junction bases not matched to a gene: 21. The CDR3 coding sequence is TGCGCCAGCAGACAACGTCGGACAGGGGGCTTGGAGGTGATGGCCTACAATGAGCAGTTCTTC. This sequence encodes CASRQRRTGGLEVMAYNEQFF.

This clonotype has a count of ten or more. V and J are TRBV6-2 or TRBV6-3 and TRBJ2-1; D may match TRBD1 or TRBD2 (5 bases each). The CDR3 sequence is 14 residues long. V lost 2 bases, J lost 8 bases, and 13 bases lay in between. Germline CDR1 and CDR2: MNHEY and SVGEGT. This CDR3 is CASSYRGRDDEQFF. The CDR3, as DNA: TGTGCCAGCAGTTACCGGGGAAGGGACGATGAGCAGTTCTTC.

The rearrangement links TRBV18 to TRBJ2-5; the match to TRBD1 covers 7 bases. This CDR3 spans 15 amino acids. The germline V gene encodes CDR1 KGHSH and CDR2 LQKENI. After removal of 3 bases from V and 3 bases from J, the junction contained 7 bases not matched to a gene. CDR3 nucleotide sequence: TGTGCCAGCTCACCGCGACAGGGAACAGAAGAGACCCAGTACTTC. It is translated as CASSPRQGTEETQYF.

In its sample, this clonotype was seen many times. The V call is TRBV7-9, the J call TRBJ2-2; D may be TRBD1 (6 bases). V shed 1 base and J shed 4 bases, with 13 bases lying between them. The CDR3 runs to 16 residues. Germline-derived CDR1 and CDR2 are SEHNR and FQNEAQ (reference sequence). CDR3: CASSLGQGGRTGELFF. The CDR3 DNA is TGTGCCAGCAGCTTAGGTCAAGGGGGACGCACCGGGGAGCTGTTTTTT.